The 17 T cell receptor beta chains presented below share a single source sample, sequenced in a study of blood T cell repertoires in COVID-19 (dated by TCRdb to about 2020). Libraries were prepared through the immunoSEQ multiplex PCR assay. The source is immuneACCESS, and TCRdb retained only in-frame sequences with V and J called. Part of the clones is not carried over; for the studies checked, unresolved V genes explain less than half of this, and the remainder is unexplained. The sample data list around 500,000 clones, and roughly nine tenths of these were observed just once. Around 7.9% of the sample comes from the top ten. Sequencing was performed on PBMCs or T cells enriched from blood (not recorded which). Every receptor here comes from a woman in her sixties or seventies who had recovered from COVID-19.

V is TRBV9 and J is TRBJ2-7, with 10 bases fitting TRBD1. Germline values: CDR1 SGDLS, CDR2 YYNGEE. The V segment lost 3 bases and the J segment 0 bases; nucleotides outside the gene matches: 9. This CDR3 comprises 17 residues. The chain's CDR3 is CASSARDRGASSYEQYF. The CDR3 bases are TGTGCCAGCAGCGCCCGGGACAGGGGTGCAAGCTCCTACGAGCAGTACTTC.

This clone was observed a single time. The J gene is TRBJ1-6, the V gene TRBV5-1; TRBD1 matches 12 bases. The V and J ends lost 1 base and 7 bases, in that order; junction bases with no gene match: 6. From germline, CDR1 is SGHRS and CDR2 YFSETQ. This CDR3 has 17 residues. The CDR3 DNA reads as TGCGCCAGCAGCTTGTGGGGACAGGGGGCTATAAATTCACCCCTCCACTTT. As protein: CASSLWGQGAINSPLHF.

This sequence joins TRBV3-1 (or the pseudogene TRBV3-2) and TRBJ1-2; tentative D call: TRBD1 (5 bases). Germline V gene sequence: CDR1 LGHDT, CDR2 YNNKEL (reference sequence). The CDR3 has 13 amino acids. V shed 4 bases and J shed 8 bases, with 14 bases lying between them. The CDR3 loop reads CASSPARAGGYTF. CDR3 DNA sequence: TGTGCCAGCAGCCCCGCCAGGGCAGGAGGCTACACCTTC.

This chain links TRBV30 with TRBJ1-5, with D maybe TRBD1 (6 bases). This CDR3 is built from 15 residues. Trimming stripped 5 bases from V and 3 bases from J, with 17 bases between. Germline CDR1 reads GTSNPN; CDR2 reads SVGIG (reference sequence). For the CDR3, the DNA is TGTGCCTGGGCTAAATCAGGGGATCTCAATCAGCCCCAGCATTTT. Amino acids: CAWAKSGDLNQPQHF.

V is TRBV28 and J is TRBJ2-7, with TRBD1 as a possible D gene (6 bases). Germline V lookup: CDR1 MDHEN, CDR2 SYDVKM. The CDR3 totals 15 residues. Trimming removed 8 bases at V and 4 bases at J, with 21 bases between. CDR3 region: CASRPIDRWTYEQYF. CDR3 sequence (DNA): TGTGCCAGCCGGCCCATTGACAGGTGGACTTACGAGCAGTACTTC.

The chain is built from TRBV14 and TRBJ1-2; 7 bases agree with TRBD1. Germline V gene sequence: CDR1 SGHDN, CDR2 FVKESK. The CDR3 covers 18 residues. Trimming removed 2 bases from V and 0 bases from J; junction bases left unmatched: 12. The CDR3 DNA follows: TGTGCCAGCAGCCAACTGGGACAGCCTAGACCGTCTAACTATGGCTACACCTTC. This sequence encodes CASSQLGQPRPSNYGYTF.

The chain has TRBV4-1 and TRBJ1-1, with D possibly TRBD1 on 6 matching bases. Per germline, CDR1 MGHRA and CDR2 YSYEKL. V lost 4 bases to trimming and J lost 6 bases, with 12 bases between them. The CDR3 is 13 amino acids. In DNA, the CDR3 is TGCGCCAGCAGCCCTGGACAGTCCTCTGAAGCTTTCTTT. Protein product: CASSPGQSSEAFF.

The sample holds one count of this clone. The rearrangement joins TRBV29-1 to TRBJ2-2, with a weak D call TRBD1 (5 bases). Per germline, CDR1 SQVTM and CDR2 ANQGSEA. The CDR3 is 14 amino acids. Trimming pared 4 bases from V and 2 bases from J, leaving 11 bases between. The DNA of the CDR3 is TGCAGCGTTGCTGGACATCGTAACACCGGGGAGCTGTTTTTT. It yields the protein CSVAGHRNTGELFF.

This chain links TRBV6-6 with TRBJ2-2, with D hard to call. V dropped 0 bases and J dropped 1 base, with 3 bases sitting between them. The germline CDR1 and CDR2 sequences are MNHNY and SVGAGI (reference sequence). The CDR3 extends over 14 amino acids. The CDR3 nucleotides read TGTGCCAGCAGTTACTCCTGGAACACCGGGGAGCTGTTTTTT. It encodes CASSYSWNTGELFF.

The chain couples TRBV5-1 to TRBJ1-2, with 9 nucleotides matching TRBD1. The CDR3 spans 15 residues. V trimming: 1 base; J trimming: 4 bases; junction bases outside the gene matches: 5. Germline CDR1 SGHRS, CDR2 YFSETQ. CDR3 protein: CASSLNRGRSYGYTF. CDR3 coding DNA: TGCGCCAGCAGCTTGAACAGGGGGCGTAGCTATGGCTACACCTTC.

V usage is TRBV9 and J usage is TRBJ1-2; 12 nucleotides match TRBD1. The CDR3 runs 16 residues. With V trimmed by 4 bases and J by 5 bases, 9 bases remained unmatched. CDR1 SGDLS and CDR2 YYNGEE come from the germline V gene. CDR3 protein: CASSLTGTGGRYGYTF. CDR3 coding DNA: TGTGCCAGCAGCTTAACCGGGACAGGGGGCCGTTATGGCTACACCTTC.

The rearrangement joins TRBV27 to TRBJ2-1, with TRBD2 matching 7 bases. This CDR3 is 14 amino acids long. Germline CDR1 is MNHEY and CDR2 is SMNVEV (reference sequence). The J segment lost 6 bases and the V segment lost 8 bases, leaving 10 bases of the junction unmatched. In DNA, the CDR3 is TGTGCCAGCCAACTCTTCGGGGGGATCAATGAGCAGTTCTTC. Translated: CASQLFGGINEQFF.

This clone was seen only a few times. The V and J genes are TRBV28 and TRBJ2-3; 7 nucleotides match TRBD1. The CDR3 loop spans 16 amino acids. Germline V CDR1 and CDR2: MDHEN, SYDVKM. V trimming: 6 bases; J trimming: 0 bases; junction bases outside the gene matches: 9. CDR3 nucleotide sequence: TGTGCCAGCAGCTCTATGACAGGGCAGAGCACAGATACGCAGTATTTT. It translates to CASSSMTGQSTDTQYF.

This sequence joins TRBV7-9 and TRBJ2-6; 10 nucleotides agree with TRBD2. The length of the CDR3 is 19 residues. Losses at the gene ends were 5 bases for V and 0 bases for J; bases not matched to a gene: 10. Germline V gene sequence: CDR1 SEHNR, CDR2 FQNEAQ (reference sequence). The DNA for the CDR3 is TGTGCCAGCAGCCCGCCCCTAGGGACTAGCGTCTCTGGGGCCAACGTCCTGACTTTC. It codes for CASSPPLGTSVSGANVLTF.

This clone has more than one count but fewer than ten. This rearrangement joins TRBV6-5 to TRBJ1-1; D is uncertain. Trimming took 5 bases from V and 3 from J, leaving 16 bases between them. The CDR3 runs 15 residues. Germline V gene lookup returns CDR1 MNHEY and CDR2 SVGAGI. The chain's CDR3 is CASSNRRGGYTEAFF. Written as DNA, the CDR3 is TGTGCCAGCAGTAACCGACGGGGAGGTTACACTGAAGCTTTCTTT.

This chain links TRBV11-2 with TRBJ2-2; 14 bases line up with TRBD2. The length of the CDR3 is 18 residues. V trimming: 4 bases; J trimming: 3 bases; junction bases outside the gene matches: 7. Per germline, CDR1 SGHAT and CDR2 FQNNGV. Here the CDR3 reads CASSYPTSGGAYTGELFF. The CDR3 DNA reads TGTGCCAGCAGCTATCCGACTAGCGGGGGGGCCTACACCGGGGAGCTGTTTTTT.

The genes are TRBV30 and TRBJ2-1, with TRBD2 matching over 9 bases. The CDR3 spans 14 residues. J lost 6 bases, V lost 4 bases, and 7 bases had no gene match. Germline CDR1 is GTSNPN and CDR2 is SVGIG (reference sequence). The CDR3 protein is CAWTRGGAANEQFF. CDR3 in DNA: TGTGCCTGGACCCGCGGGGGGGCGGCCAATGAGCAGTTCTTC.